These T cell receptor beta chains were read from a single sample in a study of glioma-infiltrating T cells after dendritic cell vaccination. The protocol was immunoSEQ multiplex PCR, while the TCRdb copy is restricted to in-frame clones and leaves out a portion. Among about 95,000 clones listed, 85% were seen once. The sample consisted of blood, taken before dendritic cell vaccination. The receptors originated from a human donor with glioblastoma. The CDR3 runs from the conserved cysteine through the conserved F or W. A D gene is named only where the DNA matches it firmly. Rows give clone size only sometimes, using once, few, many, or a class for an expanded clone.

CASTRYNEQFF | TGTGCCAGCACCAGATACAATGAGCAGTTCTTC | TRBJ2-1 | - | - | TRBV25-1
CASSLAAGGPYEQYF | TGCGCCAGCAGCTTGGCAGCGGGAGGGCCCTACGAGCAGTACTTC | TRBJ2-7 | few | TRBD2 | TRBV5-1
CASSHGHLSSYEQYF | TGCGCCAGCAGCCACGGACATTTAAGCTCCTACGAGCAGTACTTC | TRBJ2-7 | - | - | TRBV4-3
CASSFDSDQPQHF | TGTGCCAGCAGCTTTGATTCGGATCAGCCCCAGCATTTT | TRBJ1-5 | - | - | TRBV7-9
CASSDRQRGDTQYF | TGTGCCAGCAGTGACCGACAGCGGGGAGATACGCAGTATTTT | TRBJ2-3 | - | TRBD2 | TRBV6-5
CASSSTGTGDKLSYEQYF | TGTGCCAGCAGCTCAACCGGGACAGGCGACAAATTATCCTACGAGCAGTACTTC | TRBJ2-7 | - | TRBD1 | TRBV11-2
CASSPGQGNTEAFF | TGTGCCAGCTCACCTGGACAGGGGAACACTGAAGCTTTCTTT | TRBJ1-1 | - | TRBD1 | TRBV18
CASRLQGSVETQYF | TGTGCCAGTAGACTACAGGGGTCCGTGGAGACCCAGTACTTC | TRBJ2-5 | - | TRBD1 | TRBV19
CASSQGNLQFNEKLFF | TGCGCCAGCAGCCAGGGGAATCTACAGTTTAATGAAAAACTGTTTTTT | TRBJ1-4 | - | - | TRBV5-1
CASSLVGWGANVLTF | TGTGCCAGCAGCTTAGTCGGGTGGGGGGCCAACGTCCTGACTTTC | TRBJ2-6 | once | - | TRBV11-3
CASQGRGTEAFF | TGCGCCAGCCAGGGGAGAGGGACTGAAGCTTTCTTT | TRBJ1-1 | - | - | TRBV10-1
CASSQLGRDSPQSDTQYF | TGCGCCAGCAGCCAACTAGGCCGAGACAGCCCTCAAAGCGATACGCAGTATTTT | TRBJ2-3 | - | - | TRBV4-3
CSAALESEQFF | TGCAGTGCCGCCTTAGAAAGTGAGCAGTTCTTC | TRBJ2-1 | - | - | TRBV20-1
CASSSPGLAVETQYF | TGTGCCAGCAGCTCCCCGGGACTAGCGGTTGAGACCCAGTACTTC | TRBJ2-5 | - | TRBD2 | TRBV7-9
CASSHAGQPYGYTF | TGCGCCAGCAGCCACGCCGGACAGCCCTATGGCTACACCTTC | TRBJ1-2 | - | - | TRBV4-1
CASSVGRTSPLNSGNTIYF | TGTGCCAGCAGCGTAGGGAGGACTTCACCGCTAAACTCTGGAAACACCATATATTTT | TRBJ1-3 | - | - | TRBV9
CASSYSQAGAVNEQFF | TGTGCCAGCAGTTACTCGCAAGCGGGAGCAGTCAATGAGCAGTTCTTC | TRBJ2-1 | - | TRBD2 | TRBV6-5
CASRVGGSALDTQYF | TGTGCCAGTAGAGTGGGCGGGAGCGCTTTAGATACGCAGTATTTT | TRBJ2-3 | - | TRBD2 | TRBV19
CATGKGFEWAFF | TGTGCCACCGGAAAGGGGTTCGAGTGGGCTTTCTTT | TRBJ1-1 | many | - | TRBV10-3
CAGQRTGVQETQYF | TGCGCCGGCCAGAGGACAGGGGTCCAAGAGACCCAGTACTTC | TRBJ2-5 | once | TRBD1 | TRBV5-1
CASSPGGTYNEQFF | TGTGCTAGCAGCCCCGGGGGGACCTACAATGAGCAGTTCTTC | TRBJ2-1 | - | TRBD2 | TRBV7-7
CAWSRQGISYEQYF | TGTGCCTGGAGCAGACAGGGCATCTCCTACGAGCAGTACTTC | TRBJ2-7 | - | TRBD1 | TRBV30
CASSVDSGRAYNEQFF | TGTGCCAGCAGCGTAGACAGCGGGAGGGCCTACAATGAGCAGTTCTTC | TRBJ2-1 | - | TRBD2 | TRBV9
CATLMEWGGTDTQYF | TGTGCCACCCTTATGGAGTGGGGAGGCACAGATACGCAGTATTTT | TRBJ2-3 | once | - | TRBV10-3
CASSVSTGEVGELFF | TGCGCCAGCAGCGTGTCCACAGGGGAGGTCGGGGAGCTGTTTTTT | TRBJ2-2 | - | - | TRBV5-1
CASSTTGGGTDTQYF | TGTGCCAGCAGTACCACAGGGGGTGGCACAGATACGCAGTATTTT | TRBJ2-3 | - | TRBD1 | TRBV6-6
CASSDRGQIYEQYF | TGTGCCAGCAGTGATCGGGGACAGATTTACGAGCAGTACTTC | TRBJ2-7 | - | TRBD1 | TRBV25-1
CASHTGTSGGVGEQYF | TGTGCCAGCCATACTGGGACTAGCGGGGGGGTAGGAGAGCAGTACTTC | TRBJ2-7 | - | TRBD2 | TRBV6-6
CASSPRDSPYEQYF | TGTGCCAGCAGCCCTCGGGACAGTCCCTACGAGCAGTACTTC | TRBJ2-7 | - | TRBD1 | TRBV5-4
CASREGQGGYTF | TGTGCCAGCAGGGAGGGCCAAGGGGGCTACACCTTC | TRBJ1-2 | - | - | TRBV2
CASSTIRGNTEAFF | TGTGCCAGCAGCACCATTCGGGGGAACACTGAAGCTTTCTTT | TRBJ1-1 | - | - | TRBV5-6
CASSSPERVVNTQYF | TGTGCCAGCAGCTCGCCTGAGCGAGTGGTGAATACGCAGTATTTT | TRBJ2-3 | - | - | TRBV7-9
CASSLGQANYGYTF | TGCGCCAGCAGCTTGGGACAGGCTAACTATGGCTACACCTTC | TRBJ1-2 | - | - | TRBV5-1
CSVEGRNAGNEQFF | TGCAGCGTTGAAGGACGTAACGCGGGGAATGAGCAGTTCTTC | TRBJ2-1 | - | - | TRBV29-1